This T cell receptor beta chain stems from a study of response to subunit inactivated influenza vaccine. Findings of the study overall: T cells newly recruited by each seasonal influenza vaccination are few, the authors suggested.

MiXCR was run by TCRdb on the RT-PCR reads, yielding one entry per CDR3 protein. Of roughly 500,000 distinct CDR3 sequences in the sample, about 25% were seen once. This clonotype came up a few times. Its antigen is still unknown. This CDR3 has 14 amino acids. Germline V lookup: CDR1 SQVTM, CDR2 ANQGSEA. The V end lost 1 base, the J end lost 3 bases, and 12 bases lay between the germline ends. The rearrangement uses TRBV29-1 and TRBJ1-2, with D possibly matching TRBD1 (6 bases). This TCR was recovered from a man over 45 who received an inactivated influenza vaccine. Sequenced material: CD4+ T cells sorted from PBMCs, taken about 5 days after vaccination. The CDR3, as DNA: TGCAGCGTTGAAGGAGGGGGAAGACACTATGGCTACACCTTC. Translated, it gives CSVEGGGRHYGYTF.